This T cell receptor beta chain was sequenced in a study of blood T cells in healthy people across ages. The sample providers were healthy Caucasian people from Russia, aged about 6 to 100. Each sample yielded at least 5.5 micrograms of PBMC total RNA. This CDR3 contains 16 residues. V shed 0 bases, J shed 3 bases, and the junction held 6 bases outside the gene matches. Germline CDR1 reads SGHRS; CDR2 reads YFSETQ. On this clonotype: What it binds is unknown.

Alongside a J-beta primer mix, a sample-barcoded 5' primer served in a second PCR lasting about 7 to 11 cycles. Every cDNA molecule bore a tag from a template-switch adaptor containing 12 random nucleotides. MiXCR, run by TCRdb on the 5' RACE reads, gives a single entry per CDR3 protein. Counted here are about 1.8 million distinct CDR3 sequences, approximately 50% occurring once; the ten biggest clones make up roughly 2.1%. General observations from the study: No one knew whether donors had CMV, which possibly confounded expanded clonotype changes.

The TCR sequence derives from a woman aged 40 to 55 in good health. Sequencing was done on a sample of blood. The chain recombines TRBV5-1 with TRBJ2-3; the match to TRBD2 covers 8 bases. The CDR3 is CASSLAPGLGTDTQYF. DNA for the CDR3: TGCGCCAGCAGCTTGGCCCCGGGACTAGGAACAGATACGCAGTATTTT.